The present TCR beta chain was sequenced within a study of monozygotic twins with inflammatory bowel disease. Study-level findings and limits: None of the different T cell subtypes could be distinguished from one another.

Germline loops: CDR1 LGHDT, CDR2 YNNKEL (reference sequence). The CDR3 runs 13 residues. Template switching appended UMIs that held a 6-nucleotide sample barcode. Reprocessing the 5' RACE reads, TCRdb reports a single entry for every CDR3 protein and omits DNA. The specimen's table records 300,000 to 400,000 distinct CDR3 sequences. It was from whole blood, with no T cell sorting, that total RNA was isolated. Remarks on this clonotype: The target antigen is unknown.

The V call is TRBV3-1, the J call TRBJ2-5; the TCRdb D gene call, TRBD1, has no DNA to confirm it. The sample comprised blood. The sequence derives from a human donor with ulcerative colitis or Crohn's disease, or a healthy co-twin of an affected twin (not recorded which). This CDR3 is CAGSQLGVETQYF.